The 25 T cell receptor beta chains below all came from one sample that was sequenced in a study of T cell responses to AZD1222 COVID-19 vaccine. Measured with immunoSEQ multiplex PCR; TCRdb has only the in-frame clones, and not every one. The sample holds about 170,000 clones, over 85% seen once. The source material was peripheral blood, sampled on day 0 of AZD1222 vaccination. The receptors were sampled from an adult in good health.

This chain uses TRBV10-2 with TRBJ1-1, with D possibly being TRBD1 (5 bases). Between the trimmed V and J ends, which lost 8 bases and 1 base, there was a span of 11 bases. The germline V gene encodes CDR1 WSHSY and CDR2 SAAADI. The CDR3 runs 13 residues. CDR3 sequence (DNA): TGCGCCAGCTCGGGACCCAAGAACACTGAAGCTTTCTTT. This encodes CASSGPKNTEAFF.

The chain uses TRBV20-1 and TRBJ2-1; 9 bases agree with TRBD2. Germline V CDR1 and CDR2: DFQATT, SNEGSKA (reference sequence). With V trimmed by 3 bases and J by 9 bases, 12 bases remained unmatched. The CDR3 sequence is 15 residues long. The CDR3 bases are TGCAGTGCTAGTACCCCCGGGACTAGCAAGGGTGAGCAGTTCTTC. It encodes CSASTPGTSKGEQFF.

The chain links TRBV2 to TRBJ2-1; maybe TRBD2 (6 bases). CDR1 and CDR2 (germline): SNHLY, FYNNEI. The length of the CDR3 is 16 residues. Trimming removed 5 bases at V and 8 bases at J, with 22 bases between. CDR3 amino acids: CASSPHPSLGGDEQFF. CDR3 coding DNA: TGTGCCAGCAGTCCCCACCCCAGCCTGGGGGGAGATGAGCAGTTCTTC.

The CDR3 region has the DNA TGTGCCAGCAGCCAGGGGGGGCTTCACTATGGCTACACCTTC. Amino acids: CASSQGGLHYGYTF. V gene TRBV6-5 combines with J gene TRBJ1-2, with TRBD1 matching 7 bases. The CDR3 contains 14 residues. V lost 6 bases, J lost 3 bases, and 7 bases stayed unmatched. Per germline, CDR1 MNHEY and CDR2 SVGAGI.

The rearrangement uses TRBV6-5 and TRBJ2-1; 7 nucleotides match TRBD2. There are 15 residues in the CDR3. The V segment lost 7 bases and the J segment 7 bases; nucleotides outside the gene matches: 13. CDR1 and CDR2 from the germline V gene are MNHEY and SVGAGI. The CDR3 sequence: CASTKRGGPRNEQFF. As DNA, the CDR3 is TGTGCCAGCACCAAGAGGGGAGGGCCCCGGAATGAGCAGTTCTTC.

V gene TRBV3-1 (or the pseudogene TRBV3-2) combines with J gene TRBJ2-1; 8 bases are shared with TRBD1. V lost 1 base and J lost 4; bases outside the gene matches: 6. Germline CDR1 LGHDT, CDR2 YNNKEL (reference sequence). The CDR3 totals 16 residues. The CDR3 DNA reads as TGTGCCAGCAGCCAAGGTCTGACAGGGGTTTACAATGAGCAGTTCTTC. It yields the protein CASSQGLTGVYNEQFF.

V and J are TRBV9 and TRBJ2-1, with 7 bases fitting TRBD2. This CDR3 is built from 12 residues. CDR1 and CDR2 from the germline V gene are SGDLS and YYNGEE. With V trimmed by 2 bases and J by 9 bases, 2 bases remained unmatched. Written as DNA, the CDR3 is TGTGCCAGCAGCGTTGGGGGGGTTGAGCAGTTCTTC. Translating it yields CASSVGGVEQFF.

The chain uses TRBV30 and TRBJ1-2; no reliable D call. Germline V lookup: CDR1 GTSNPN, CDR2 SVGIG (reference sequence). The CDR3 covers 11 residues. V lost 2 bases, J lost 2 bases, and 3 bases lay in between. CDR3: CAWSLNYGYTF. In nucleotides, the CDR3 is TGTGCCTGGAGTCTAAACTATGGCTACACCTTC.

The CDR3 DNA is TGTGCCAGTAGTATCCGGGGGACAGGGGGCAGGAACACTGAAGCTTTCTTT. Translated: CASSIRGTGGRNTEAFF. The chain uses TRBV19 and TRBJ1-1, with 12 bases lining up with TRBD1. V lost 3 bases, J lost 1 base, and 6 bases stayed unmatched. CDR1 and CDR2 from the germline V gene are LNHDA and SQIVND (reference sequence). This CDR3 has 17 amino acids.

The chain couples TRBV7-9 to TRBJ1-4; D uncertain. V lost 1 base to trimming and J lost 0 bases, with 9 bases between them. The CDR3 is 16 amino acids. Germline V gene sequence: CDR1 SEHNR, CDR2 FQNEAQ (reference sequence). The CDR3 spells CASSLGPWATNEKLFF. The DNA of the CDR3 is TGTGCCAGCAGCTTAGGGCCATGGGCAACTAATGAAAAACTGTTTTTT.

The chain recombines TRBV5-1 with TRBJ1-4; maybe TRBD1 (6 bases). CDR3 length: 14 residues. V was cut by 3 bases and J by 6 bases, with 12 bases left in between. CDR1 and CDR2 (germline): SGHRS, YFSETQ. For the CDR3, the DNA is TGCGCCAGCAGCTATGCGGGGGCAGATGAAAAACTGTTTTTT. It encodes CASSYAGADEKLFF.

The J gene is TRBJ1-2, the V gene TRBV5-6; 8 nucleotides align to TRBD1. The V gene end was trimmed by 4 bases and the J gene end by 1 base; junction bases not matched to a gene: 6. The CDR3 covers 15 residues. Per germline, CDR1 SGHDT and CDR2 YYEEEE. CDR3 DNA: TGTGCCAGCAGCCCTGACAGGGGATATAACTATGGCTACACCTTC. Amino acid sequence: CASSPDRGYNYGYTF.

This clone was recorded once. The rearrangement uses TRBV2 and TRBJ1-1; D not certain. V was trimmed by 3 bases and J by 5 bases, leaving 7 bases between them. CDR1 is SNHLY, CDR2 FYNNEI, per germline. The CDR3 length is 12 residues. The CDR3 spells CASSEGGTEAFF. The DNA of the CDR3 is TGTGCCAGCAGTGAGGGAGGGACTGAAGCTTTCTTT. The full variable domain, with the rest looked up from reference TRBV2 and TRBJ1-1, is EPEVTQTPSHQVTQMGQEVILRCVPISNHLYFYWYRQILGQKVEFLVSFYNNEISEKSEIFDDQFSVERPDGSNFTLKIRSTKLEDSAMYFCASSEGGTEAFFGQGTRLTVV.

The chain carries TRBV4-2 and TRBJ1-6, with TRBD1 matching 12 bases. The V segment lost 6 bases and the J segment 8 bases; nucleotides outside the gene matches: 8. In germline, CDR1 is LGHNA, CDR2 YNFKEQ. This CDR3 spans 16 amino acids. In DNA, the CDR3 is TGTGCCAGCAGAAGGGACAGGGGGCAGAGGGATTCACCCCTCCACTTT. This sequence encodes CASRRDRGQRDSPLHF.

This chain uses TRBV18 with TRBJ2-3; D perhaps matches TRBD2 (6 bases). This CDR3 contains 18 residues. The V end was cut by 3 bases, the J end by 6 bases, with 25 bases between. The germline CDR1 and CDR2 sequences are KGHSH and LQKENI. The CDR3 spells CASSPNEFGQGGSDTQYF. DNA of the CDR3: TGTGCCAGCTCACCCAACGAGTTTGGGCAGGGAGGATCCGATACGCAGTATTTT.

The rearrangement links TRBV4-2 to TRBJ2-7; D call uncertain. The CDR3 contains 15 residues. Germline assignment: CDR1 LGHNA and CDR2 YNFKEQ. The V and J ends lost 1 base and 1 base respectively, with 11 bases between them. CDR3 region: CASSQVMASSYEQYF. The CDR3 region has the DNA TGTGCCAGCAGCCAAGTGATGGCTAGTTCCTACGAGCAGTACTTC.

This clone was recorded only once. The chain links TRBV30 to TRBJ2-3, with 8 bases matching TRBD1. Germline trimming cut 1 base from V and 4 bases from J; bases unmatched to any gene: 4. The germline CDR1 and CDR2 sequences are GTSNPN and SVGIG (reference sequence). The CDR3 loop spans 14 amino acids. DNA of the CDR3: TGTGCCTGGAGTGGCAGGGGGCGGTCAGATACGCAGTATTTT. This codes for CAWSGRGRSDTQYF.

V gene TRBV2 combines with J gene TRBJ2-2; 10 bases map to TRBD2. CDR1 and CDR2 (germline): SNHLY, FYNNEI. The ends lost 5 bases at V and 3 bases at J; junction bases unmatched: 3. The CDR3 sequence is 15 residues long. CDR3 loop: CASSLGTSDTGELFF. The CDR3 DNA reads as TGTGCCAGCAGTCTAGGGACTAGCGACACCGGGGAGCTGTTTTTT.

The genes are TRBV27 and TRBJ1-2; D remains unclear. CDR3 length: 14 amino acids. Trimming removed 10 bases from V and 0 bases from J, with 15 bases in between. Germline-derived CDR1 and CDR2 are MNHEY and SMNVEV (reference sequence). CDR3 DNA sequence: TGTGCCACAAGACAAGCCTCAACTAACTATGGCTACACCTTC. It codes for CATRQASTNYGYTF.

The chain couples TRBV5-1 to TRBJ2-1, with 7 bases that match TRBD2. Germline values: CDR1 SGHRS, CDR2 YFSETQ. This CDR3 comprises 15 residues. With 0 bases clipped from V and 8 bases from J, the junction kept 8 bases outside the gene matches. CDR3 nucleotide sequence: TGCGCCAGCAGCTTGGGGTTGGGAGGGCCATATGAGCAGTTCTTC. Amino acids: CASSLGLGGPYEQFF. The full variable domain, completed using reference TRBV5-1 and TRBJ2-1, is KAGVTQTPRYLIKTRGQQVTLSCSPISGHRSVSWYQQTPGQGLQFLFEYFSETQRNKGNFPGRFSGRQFSNSRSEMNVSTLELGDSALYLCASSLGLGGPYEQFFGPGTRLTVL.

The J gene is TRBJ2-3, the V gene TRBV7-2; unclear D gene. V was pared by 5 bases and J by 5 bases, with 11 bases between. The CDR3 extends over 13 amino acids. Germline V gene lookup returns CDR1 SGHTA and CDR2 FQGNSA. The CDR3 sequence is CASSQSNIDTQYF. The CDR3 nucleotides read TGTGCCAGCAGCCAAAGCAACATAGATACGCAGTATTTT.

This sequence joins TRBV19 and TRBJ2-3; D gene ambiguous. V lost 3 bases and J lost 0, with 7 bases in between. The CDR3 spans 14 residues. Germline V lookup: CDR1 LNHDA, CDR2 SQIVND (reference sequence). CDR3 sequence: CASSIVGSTDTQYF. The CDR3, as DNA: TGTGCCAGTAGTATTGTCGGTAGCACAGATACGCAGTATTTT. The full variable domain, in which reference TRBV19 and TRBJ2-3 provide the parts outside the CDR3, is DGGITQSPKYLFRKEGQNVTLSCEQNLNHDAMYWYRQDPGQGLRLIYYSQIVNDFQKGDIAEGYSVSREKKESFPLTVTSAQKNPTAFYLCASSIVGSTDTQYFGPGTRLTVL.

There are a few counts of this clone. The rearrangement links TRBV10-3 to TRBJ2-7; D gene unclear. CDR1 ENHRY and CDR2 SYGVKD come from the germline V gene. Trimming shortened V by 3 bases and J by 4 bases, and 7 bases separated the two germline ends. The CDR3 runs 12 residues. CDR3 in amino acids: CAISDNLYEQYF. The CDR3 nucleotides are TGTGCCATCAGTGACAACTTATACGAGCAGTACTTC.

The chain has TRBV18 and TRBJ2-7; 11 positions match TRBD2. The CDR3 has 13 amino acids. After removal of 3 bases from V and 5 bases from J, the junction contained 0 bases not matched to a gene. Germline V gives CDR1 KGHSH, CDR2 LQKENI. The CDR3, as DNA: TGTGCCAGCTCACCGACTAGCGGGAACGAGCAGTACTTC. It codes for CASSPTSGNEQYF. Drawing the rest from reference TRBV18 and TRBJ2-7, the complete variable domain is NAGVMQNPRHLVRRRGQEARLRCSPMKGHSHVYWYRQLPEEGLKFMVYLQKENIIDESGMPKERFSAEFPKEGPSILRIQQVVRGDSAAYFCASSPTSGNEQYFGPGTRLTVT.

The rearrangement uses TRBV6-5 and TRBJ2-1; D gene uncertain. Per the germline V gene, CDR1 is MNHEY and CDR2 is SVGAGI. The CDR3 sequence is 14 residues long. Trimming removed 8 bases from V and 0 bases from J, with 11 bases in between. The CDR3 region is CASVWTSSYNEQFF. The CDR3, as DNA: TGTGCCAGCGTGTGGACGAGCTCCTACAATGAGCAGTTCTTC.